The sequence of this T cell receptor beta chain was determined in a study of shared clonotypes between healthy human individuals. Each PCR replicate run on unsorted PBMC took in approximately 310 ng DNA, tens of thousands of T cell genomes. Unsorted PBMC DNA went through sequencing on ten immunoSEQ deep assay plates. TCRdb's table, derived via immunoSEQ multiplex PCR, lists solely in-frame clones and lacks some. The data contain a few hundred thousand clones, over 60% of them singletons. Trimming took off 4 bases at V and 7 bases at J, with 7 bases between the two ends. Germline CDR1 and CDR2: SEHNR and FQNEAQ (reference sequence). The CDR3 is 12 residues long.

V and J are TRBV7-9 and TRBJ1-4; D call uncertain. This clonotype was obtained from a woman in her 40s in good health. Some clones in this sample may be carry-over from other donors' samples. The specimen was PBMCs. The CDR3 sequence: CASSSYSEKLFF. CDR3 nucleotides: TGTGCCAGCAGCTCCTACAGTGAAAAACTGTTTTTT.